Sequencing of this T cell receptor beta chain was carried out in a study of blood T cell repertoires in COVID-19 (dated by TCRdb to 2019 to 2021). Looking at the study overall: Samples from collaborators originated in the United States, Italy and Spain and spanned both the acute and convalescent phases of COVID-19. The repertoires were made available in a free public database intended to serve as a resource for research on the immune response to SARS-CoV-2. Where HLA class I and class II types were available, the types were taken from metadata supplied by the sample provider, not from assay-based typing. The material from the prospective study consisted of cDNA or gDNA derived from T cells, B-cell-depleted T cells, or PBMCs. The samples were drawn from two sources: the first 160 participants of the ongoing ImmuneRACE study, and 1,000 to 1,500 subjects contributed by 6 global collaborators. The dataset comprised deeply sampled blood TCRbeta repertoires from subjects exposed to, actively infected with, or recovered from COVID-19. Sample metadata almost always included a de-identified subject ID, COVID-19 status, age in years and sex.

Broader findings and caveats from the paper: Clinical and demographic metadata were provided uncurated, with the amount varying by source and participant.

Based on the germline V gene, the CDR1 and CDR2 sequences are SGDLS and YYNGEE. V has 5 bases trimmed and J has 6 bases trimmed; junction bases matching no gene number 5. The CDR3 starts with the cysteine, ends with the phenylalanine, and has 13 residues. The kept DNA is CDR3 alone, 39 bases in frame from the first base. The immunoSEQ Assay, a bias-controlled multiplex PCR, was used to amplify TCRbeta CDR3 regions from genomic DNA. In the authors' own workflow: The number of nucleated cells in each sample was estimated by amplification of reference gene primers within the assay. To quantify the absolute abundance of each unique TCRbeta CDR3 rearrangement, sequence reads were collapsed and filtered. For each sample, productive Simpson clonality was calculated as the square root of Simpson's diversity index across productive rearrangements. TCRdb retrieved this table from immuneACCESS and kept in-frame rearrangements only. Not all clones are present; in checked studies, unresolved V genes account for under half, and no reason is known for the remainder. Clonal size and the V and J genes are those of that table, whereas D and trimming came from the DNA. This sample holds about 120,000 clones; less than 80% were observed only once. The top ten constitute about 2.5% of the sample.

Collaborating institutions collected whole blood in K2EDTA tubes following their own protocols. Collaborator samples were shipped for TCRbeta analysis as frozen whole blood, isolated PBMCs, or DNA extracted from either sample type. A note on this clone: It has no known antigen specificity. No base qualities exist here, and no much larger clone lies one base off it.

The receptor's source is a man aged 45 to 65 with acute or convalescent COVID-19. The chain was built from TRBV9 and TRBJ1-2, with 9 bases matching TRBD1. Sequencing was performed on peripheral blood. The CDR3 here reads CASRGTGRNGYTF. The sequenced DNA is TGTGCCAGCAGGGGGACAGGGAGGAATGGCTACACCTTC.